The 27 T cell receptor beta chains below come from one sample, sequenced in a study of long-term antiretroviral therapy in people with HIV. immunoSEQ v3.0 was run at survey level. Measured with immunoSEQ multiplex PCR; TCRdb has only the in-frame clones, and not every one. The top ten clones hold approximately 4.8% of a sample with around 26,000 clones, approximately 73% of them seen once. Sequenced here: unsorted PBMCs, sampled 0.5 years after starting antiretroviral therapy. The origin of the receptors is a woman in her forties with HIV.

This clone showed up just a few times. This chain connects TRBV27 to TRBJ1-6; D ambiguous. This CDR3 spans 14 amino acids. Trimming removed 2 bases at V and 8 bases at J, with 10 bases between. Germline-derived CDR1 and CDR2 are MNHEY and SMNVEV (reference sequence). This chain's CDR3 is CASSLTVEYSPLHF. The CDR3 DNA reads as TGTGCCAGCAGTTTAACGGTAGAATATTCACCCCTCCACTTT.

The gene calls are TRBV7-3 and TRBJ1-2, with a weak D call TRBD1 (5 bases). Trimming left V 0 bases short and J 4 bases short, with 12 bases between. The CDR3 is 15 residues long. CDR1 SGHTA and CDR2 FQGTGA come from the germline V gene. This CDR3 is CASSLTETVPYGYTF. The CDR3 nucleotides read TGTGCCAGCAGCTTAACAGAGACAGTTCCCTATGGCTACACCTTC.

The chain links TRBV6-5 to TRBJ2-1, with a possible D match to TRBD1 (6 bases). Per the germline V gene, CDR1 is MNHEY and CDR2 is SVGAGI. The CDR3 length is 15 residues. Trimming stripped 0 bases from V and 6 bases from J, with 12 bases between. CDR3 in amino acids: CASSYSGGTGNEQFF. CDR3 coding DNA: TGTGCCAGCAGTTACTCAGGGGGTACGGGCAATGAGCAGTTCTTC.

The rearrangement joins TRBV25-1 to TRBJ2-5; D assignment may be TRBD1 or TRBD2 (5 bases each). Trimming took 5 bases from V and 5 from J, leaving 15 bases between them. The CDR3 is 14 amino acids. In germline, CDR1 is MGHDK, CDR2 SYGVNS. The CDR3: CASSLRGGEETQYF. CDR3 DNA: TGTGCCAGCAGTCTTCGGGGCGGTGAGGAGACCCAGTACTTC.

The chain links TRBV5-6 to TRBJ2-1; TRBD1 matches 8 bases. V shed 1 base and J 7 bases; nucleotides not matched to a gene: 7. The CDR3 contains 15 residues. CDR1 is SGHDT, CDR2 YYEEEE, per germline. CDR3 loop: CASSLSDRGGNEQFF. The DNA of the CDR3 is TGTGCCAGCAGCTTGAGTGACAGGGGAGGTAATGAGCAGTTCTTC.

The rearrangement joins TRBV11-1 to TRBJ2-1, with D perhaps TRBD1 (6 bases). V lost 5 bases and J lost 6, with 14 bases in between. This CDR3 is 14 amino acids long. CDR1 SGHAT and CDR2 FQDESV come from the germline V gene (reference sequence). CDR3 nucleotides: TGTGCCAGCAGCCCGGATGGACAGACCAATGAGCAGTTCTTC. This sequence encodes CASSPDGQTNEQFF. Drawing the rest from reference TRBV11-1 and TRBJ2-1, the complete variable domain is EAEVAQSPRYKITEKSQAVAFWCDPISGHATLYWYRQILGQGPELLVQFQDESVVDDSQLPKDRFSAERLKGVDSTLKIQPAELGDSAMYLCASSPDGQTNEQFFGPGTRLTVL.

The chain links TRBV19 to TRBJ1-1; possibly TRBD1 for D (6 bases). The CDR3 extends over 14 amino acids. In germline, CDR1 is LNHDA, CDR2 SQIVND (reference sequence). V gave up 7 bases and J gave up 7 bases, with 19 bases separating them. This CDR3 is CASTTGSLESEAFF. The CDR3 DNA follows: TGTGCCAGTACTACAGGGTCTTTAGAAAGTGAAGCTTTCTTT.

The chain has TRBV5-6 and TRBJ1-5; D is undetermined. This CDR3 has 13 amino acids. The germline gives CDR1 SGHDT, CDR2 YYEEEE. Trimming took off 2 bases at V and 4 bases at J, with 7 bases between the two ends. CDR3 loop: CASSFSGNQPQHF. The CDR3 DNA is TGTGCCAGCAGCTTTTCGGGGAATCAGCCCCAGCATTTT.

This chain uses TRBV10-3 with TRBJ2-7; tentative D call: TRBD1 (6 bases). Germline CDR1 and CDR2: ENHRY and SYGVKD. The V end was cut by 2 bases, the J end by 5 bases, with 19 bases between. The CDR3 spans 16 residues. CDR3: CAISEGARGRRNEQYF. The CDR3 DNA is TGTGCCATCAGTGAGGGGGCCAGGGGCAGGAGGAACGAGCAGTACTTC.

This chain joins TRBV20-1 and TRBJ2-3; 10 bases map to TRBD2. Germline V gene data show CDR1 as DFQATT and CDR2 as SNEGSKA (reference sequence). The CDR3 spans 11 residues. V dropped 6 bases and J dropped 11; count of bases not matched to a gene: 5. For the CDR3, the DNA is TGCAGTGCGAAGCGGGGGGGAGGGCAGTATTTT. It translates to CSAKRGGGQYF.

This chain links TRBV7-2 with TRBJ2-1, with D possibly being TRBD2 (7 bases). Per the germline V gene, CDR1 is SGHTA and CDR2 is FQGNSA. The CDR3 has 18 residues. V lost 8 bases and J lost 4, with 27 bases in between. CDR3 nucleotides: TGTGCCAGCTCCCTGTACCTCAACACGGGGGGCGTTTACAATGAGCAGTTCTTC. It is translated as CASSLYLNTGGVYNEQFF. The variable domain in full, with the rest retrieved from reference TRBV7-2 and TRBJ2-1, is GAGVSQSPSNKVTEKGKDVELRCDPISGHTALYWYRQSLGQGLEFLIYFQGNSAPDKSGLPSDRFSAERTGGSVSTLTIQRTQQEDSAVYLCASSLYLNTGGVYNEQFFGPGTRLTVL.

The DNA for the CDR3 is TGTGCCAGCAGCAGCTACAGGGTCCCCAGGACTGAAGCTTTCTTT. Translation gives CASSSYRVPRTEAFF. The chain employs TRBV11-2 and TRBJ1-1; tentative D call: TRBD1 (6 bases). V lost 5 bases to trimming and J lost 5 bases, with 18 bases between them. The CDR3 is 15 residues long. Looked up from germline, CDR1 is SGHAT and CDR2 is FQNNGV.

The chain carries TRBV5-6 and TRBJ2-3; D might be TRBD1 (6 bases). The V and J ends lost 0 bases and 5 bases respectively, with 10 bases between them. CDR1 SGHDT and CDR2 YYEEEE come from the germline V gene. CDR3 length: 14 residues. The CDR3 DNA reads TGTGCCAGCAGCTTGGTGGGGGCACGAGATACGCAGTATTTT. Encoded protein: CASSLVGARDTQYF.

The rearrangement uses TRBV15 and TRBJ2-3, with D possibly being TRBD1 (6 bases). Trimming took 1 base from V and 3 from J, leaving 11 bases between them. Per germline, CDR1 LNHNV and CDR2 YYDKDF (reference sequence). The CDR3 loop spans 15 amino acids. As DNA, the CDR3 is TGTGCCACCAGCAGAGGGGGCCAGGGGACAGATACGCAGTATTTT. Translating gives CATSRGGQGTDTQYF. Drawing the rest from reference TRBV15 and TRBJ2-3, the complete variable domain is DAMVIQNPRYQVTQFGKPVTLSCSQTLNHNVMYWYQQKSSQAPKLLFHYYDKDFNNEADTPDNFQSRRPNTSFCFLDIRSPGLGDTAMYLCATSRGGQGTDTQYFGPGTRLTVL.

Only a few counts were recorded for this clone. The chain links TRBV15 to TRBJ1-5; D not certain. The CDR3 consists of 16 residues. V lost 3 bases and J 0 bases, leaving 12 bases between the germline ends. Germline V gene sequence: CDR1 LNHNV, CDR2 YYDKDF (reference sequence). CDR3 amino acids: CATSSPEAYSNQPQHF. CDR3 sequence (DNA): TGTGCCACCAGCAGCCCCGAAGCCTATAGCAATCAGCCCCAGCATTTT.

V is TRBV19 and J is TRBJ1-2, with a weak D call TRBD1 (5 bases). Germline CDR1 and CDR2: LNHDA and SQIVND (reference sequence). This CDR3 contains 13 residues. Deletions cut 3 bases from V and 2 bases from J, with 7 bases between. The CDR3 spells CASSIGDNYGYTF. The CDR3 DNA reads as TGTGCCAGTAGTATCGGGGACAACTATGGCTACACCTTC.

This chain uses TRBV6-5 with TRBJ2-7; D unresolved. CDR1 is MNHEY, CDR2 SVGAGI, per germline. V dropped 2 bases and J dropped 0 bases, with 8 bases sitting between them. There are 14 residues in the CDR3. CDR3 DNA: TGTGCCAGCAGTTACAAGGGCGGCTCCTACGAGCAGTACTTC. As protein: CASSYKGGSYEQYF.

The V gene is TRBV5-8, the J gene TRBJ1-2, with D possibly matching TRBD1 (6 bases). The CDR3 runs 14 residues. V lost 4 bases to trimming and J lost 4 bases, with 14 bases between them. From germline, CDR1 is SGHTS and CDR2 YDEGEE. The CDR3 here is CASSPEGTSYGYTF. The CDR3 bases are TGTGCCAGCAGCCCGGAAGGGACATCCTATGGCTACACCTTC.

This clone has just one count. V gene TRBV25-1 combines with J gene TRBJ2-7, with 8 bases that match TRBD1. The V gene's germline CDR1 is MGHDK and CDR2 SYGVNS. The CDR3 has 17 amino acids. V lost 8 bases to trimming and J lost 0 bases; unmatched junction nucleotides: 15. The CDR3 sequence is CASPPGQEFSDSYEQYF. The CDR3 DNA is TGTGCCAGCCCTCCGGGACAGGAATTTAGCGACTCCTACGAGCAGTACTTC.

The chain is built from TRBV7-2 and TRBJ2-1; TRBD2 matches at 11 bases. V gave up 2 bases and J gave up 2 bases; unmatched junction bases: 8. CDR3 size: 18 residues. CDR1 and CDR2 (germline): SGHTA, FQGNSA. CDR3 region: CASSLWLAGGKTYNEQFF. CDR3 DNA: TGTGCCAGCAGCTTATGGCTAGCGGGGGGTAAAACCTACAATGAGCAGTTCTTC.

The CDR3 reads CASSELGRHTEAFF. In DNA, the CDR3 is TGTGCCAGCAGTGAGTTGGGACGTCACACTGAAGCTTTCTTT. The chain uses TRBV6-1 and TRBJ1-1; D might be TRBD1 (5 bases). Trimming cost V 3 bases and J 3 bases, with 11 bases left between them. Germline CDR1 MNHNS, CDR2 SASEGT. The CDR3 loop spans 14 amino acids.

The chain carries TRBV5-1 and TRBJ1-1; 11 bases agree with TRBD1. CDR3 length equals 14 residues. Germline CDR1 reads SGHRS; CDR2 reads YFSETQ. J gave up 8 bases and V 4 bases, and 7 bases lay outside the gene matches. The CDR3 spells CASSVGQGAREAFF. In DNA, the CDR3 is TGCGCCAGCAGCGTAGGACAGGGGGCGAGGGAAGCTTTCTTT.

V usage is TRBV7-3 and J usage is TRBJ1-1; D unclear. CDR1 and CDR2 from the germline V gene are SGHTA and FQGTGA. The V gene lost 2 bases and the J gene lost 5 bases, with 9 bases spanning the gap. This CDR3 region has 13 residues. The CDR3 spells CASSLYAGTEAFF. In DNA form, the CDR3 reads TGTGCCAGCAGCTTATACGCAGGAACTGAAGCTTTCTTT. Looking up the rest from reference TRBV7-3 and TRBJ1-1 gives the full variable domain: GAGVSQTPSNKVTEKGKYVELRCDPISGHTALYWYRQSLGQGPEFLIYFQGTGAADDSGLPNDRFFAVRPEGSVSTLKIQRTERGDSAVYLCASSLYAGTEAFFGQGTRLTVV.

V gene TRBV30 combines with J gene TRBJ1-3; no firm D call. This CDR3 is 15 amino acids long. V shed 2 bases and J shed 3 bases, with 14 bases lying between them. Germline assignment: CDR1 GTSNPN and CDR2 SVGIG (reference sequence). CDR3 region: CAWSPLSYSGNTIYF. The DNA for the CDR3 is TGTGCCTGGAGTCCCCTCTCGTACAGTGGAAACACCATATATTTT.

The V gene is TRBV2, the J gene TRBJ2-1; 12 positions agree with TRBD2. The CDR3 is 18 amino acids. Germline V CDR1 and CDR2: SNHLY, FYNNEI. V shed 6 bases and J 1 base; nucleotides not matched to a gene: 10. The CDR3 loop reads CASSASGGAFRSYNEQFF. Written as DNA, the CDR3 is TGTGCCAGCAGCGCTAGCGGGGGGGCATTCCGGTCCTACAATGAGCAGTTCTTC.

The chain links TRBV7-7 to TRBJ1-3; D ambiguous. CDR1 SSHAT and CDR2 FNYEAQ come from the germline V gene (reference sequence). The CDR3 has 15 amino acids. Trimming pared 1 base from V and 0 bases from J, leaving 7 bases between. Written as DNA, the CDR3 is TGTGCCAGCAGCTTAGACGGGAGCTCTGGAAACACCATATATTTT. This gives the protein CASSLDGSSGNTIYF.

This clone appeared once. J is TRBJ1-5 and V is TRBV7-8; no clear D gene. The germline CDR1 and CDR2 sequences are SGHVS and FQNEAQ. The CDR3 is 15 residues long. The V end was cut by 5 bases, the J end by 2 bases, with 13 bases between. CDR3 amino acids: CASSLGKNGNQPQHF. The CDR3 DNA follows: TGTGCCAGCAGCCTTGGGAAAAACGGCAATCAGCCCCAGCATTTT.